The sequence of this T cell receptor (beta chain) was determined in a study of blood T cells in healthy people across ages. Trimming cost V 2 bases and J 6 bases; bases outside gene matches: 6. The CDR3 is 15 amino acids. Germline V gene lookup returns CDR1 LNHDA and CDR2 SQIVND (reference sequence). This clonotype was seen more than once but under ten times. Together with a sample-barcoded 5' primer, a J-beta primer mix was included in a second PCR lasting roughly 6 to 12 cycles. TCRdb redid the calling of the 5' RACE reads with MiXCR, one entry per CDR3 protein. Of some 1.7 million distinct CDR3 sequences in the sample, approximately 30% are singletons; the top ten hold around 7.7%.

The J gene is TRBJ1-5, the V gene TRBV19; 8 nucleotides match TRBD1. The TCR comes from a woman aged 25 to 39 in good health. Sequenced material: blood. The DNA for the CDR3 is TGTGCCAGTAGTATACGAGACAGGGGCGGTCAGCCCCAGCATTTT. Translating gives CASSIRDRGGQPQHF. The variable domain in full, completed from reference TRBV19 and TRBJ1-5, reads DGGITQSPKYLFRKEGQNVTLSCEQNLNHDAMYWYRQDPGQGLRLIYYSQIVNDFQKGDIAEGYSVSREKKESFPLTVTSAQKNPTAFYLCASSIRDRGGQPQHFGDGTRLSIL.